Listed here are 4 T cell receptor beta chains from one sample, sequenced in a study of vaccination effects on CD4 cells after COVID-19 (dated 2022 in TCRdb). These TCRs' antigens remain unknown. Preparation of the library involved the immunoSEQ multiplex PCR assay. TCRdb took this table from immuneACCESS and kept in-frame rearrangements with V and J called. Such tables lack part of the clones; where checked against another copy, unresolved V genes explain under half of the gap, and the rest is unexplained. The sample table contains approximately 40,000 clones; only one count was recorded for 76% of them. In total, the top ten clones hold 3% to 4% of the sample. After 10 to 11 days of culture, CD4+ T cells were isolated with the EasySep CD4+ T cell isolation kit. PCR-confirmed SARS-CoV-2 infection had occurred in convalescent patients between March and December 2020, before the Alpha, Beta and Delta variants emerged in the United States. Two doses of either the BNT162b2 or the mRNA-1273 mRNA SARS-CoV-2 vaccine were administered to participants.

The sample was CD4+ T cells from PBMCs cultured without peptide, taken after COVID-19 vaccination. These TCRs come from a human donor who had a prior SARS-CoV-2 infection.

On this clone: The junction departs from the called germline gene at one end, perhaps through a read error. The rearrangement joins TRBV12-5 to TRBJ2-5, with 11 bases identical to TRBD2. CDR1 LGHNT and CDR2 FRNRAP come from the germline V gene. The CDR3 length is 14 residues. CDR3 protein: CVSGLGTSGETQYF. The CDR3 DNA is TGTGTTAGTGGTTTAGGGACTAGCGGAGAGACCCAGTACTTC.

In DNA form, the CDR3 reads TGTGCCAGTAGTAGATCGGCCTCCGGGACAGTCTACGAGCAGTACTTC. Translated: CASSRSASGTVYEQYF. The chain combines TRBV19 with TRBJ2-7; 7 bases map to TRBD1. After removal of 4 bases from V and 3 bases from J, the junction contained 12 bases not matched to a gene. Germline V lookup: CDR1 LNHDA, CDR2 SQIVND (reference sequence). This CDR3 has 16 residues.

The V and J genes are TRBV5-1 and TRBJ2-3, with D unresolved. This CDR3 is built from 15 residues. Between the trimmed V and J ends, which lost 5 bases and 4 bases, there was a span of 17 bases. Germline loops: CDR1 SGHRS, CDR2 YFSETQ. As DNA, the CDR3 is TGCGCCAGCAGGGGTAAGAGCAGCGCCGCAGATACGCAGTATTTT. Protein: CASRGKSSAADTQYF.

This rearrangement joins TRBV5-1 to TRBJ2-1, with 8 positions matching TRBD2. V lost 4 bases, J lost 3 bases, and 6 bases stayed unmatched. The CDR3 is 15 amino acids. Per germline, CDR1 SGHRS and CDR2 YFSETQ. This chain's CDR3 is CASSPATSVYNEQFF. The CDR3 DNA reads TGCGCCAGCAGCCCTGCGACTAGCGTCTACAATGAGCAGTTCTTC.